The T cell receptor beta chain under discussion was sequenced for a study of blood T cell repertoires in COVID-19. Study-wide background: Acute-phase and convalescent COVID-19 samples originated in the United States, Italy and Spain.

In germline, CDR1 is SGHTA, CDR2 FQGNSA. Trimming cost V 1 base and J 5 bases; bases outside gene matches: 7. The CDR3 runs to 16 residues. Authors' methods: Quantification of nucleated cells was approximated via reference gene primer amplification. Assay used: immunoSEQ multiplex PCR; TCRdb lists only in-frame clones, some missing. The DNA was the basis for D and trimming; V, J and clone size are from that table. The sample records 88,000 or so clones, 85% being singletons. The sequence was collected from a man in his 60s with acute or convalescent COVID-19. Sequenced material: peripheral blood. This chain joins TRBV7-2 and TRBJ1-5; 8 nucleotides align to TRBD1. For the CDR3, the DNA is TGTGCCAGCAGCTTAGGGGGACAGGATTTCCATCAGCCCCAGCATTTT. Its translation is CASSLGGQDFHQPQHF.